The 15 T cell receptor beta chains below all came from one sample that was sequenced in a study of blood T cell repertoires in COVID-19. The repertoire was sequenced with immunoSEQ multiplex PCR; TCRdb's copy has only in-frame clones and lacks some. Seen here are roughly 150,000 clones, around 79% observed once, and the top ten hold around 17%. The sequencing input was PBMCs or T cells enriched from blood (not recorded which). These receptors came from a woman between 65 and 79 years old in a cohort exposed to, infected with or recovered from COVID-19 (not recorded which).

The V and J genes are TRBV24-1 and TRBJ2-6, with TRBD2 matching 7 bases. V was clipped by 5 bases and J by 1 base; unmatched bases: 7. The germline V gene encodes CDR1 KGHDR and CDR2 SFDVKD. The CDR3 covers 17 residues. This CDR3 reads CATSAGGPSSGANVLTF. CDR3 bases: TGTGCCACCAGTGCGGGGGGACCCTCATCTGGGGCCAACGTCCTGACTTTC.

The chain is built from TRBV10-3 and TRBJ2-1; maybe TRBD1 (5 bases). Trimming removed 2 bases at V and 6 bases at J, with 14 bases between. Germline-derived CDR1 and CDR2 are ENHRY and SYGVKD. CDR3 length equals 15 residues. The CDR3 coding sequence is TGTGCCATCAGTGAGCCAGGGCCGAAGGGCAATGAGCAGTTCTTC. Translated: CAISEPGPKGNEQFF.

As regards this clone: Other DNA variants within this sample encode the same CDR3. V gene TRBV9 combines with J gene TRBJ1-3; tentatively, D is TRBD1 (5 bases). The CDR3 is 14 amino acids. The germline V and J ends were trimmed by 0 bases and 4 bases, with 8 bases remaining between them. CDR1 and CDR2 (germline): SGDLS, YYNGEE. The CDR3 spells CASSVGGPGNTIYF. In DNA form, the CDR3 reads TGTGCCAGCAGCGTAGGGGGCCCGGGAAACACCATATATTTT.

The rearrangement uses TRBV5-6 and TRBJ1-1; D is undetermined. The CDR3 length is 15 residues. Trimming removed 4 bases from V and 1 base from J, with 14 bases in between. The germline CDR1 and CDR2 sequences are SGHDT and YYEEEE. CDR3: CASSMDPIGNTEAFF. In nucleotides, the CDR3 is TGTGCCAGCAGCATGGACCCCATCGGGAACACTGAAGCTTTCTTT.

The genes are TRBV7-2 and TRBJ2-5; TRBD2 matches at 7 bases. The germline CDR1 and CDR2 sequences are SGHTA and FQGNSA. This CDR3 is 15 amino acids long. J gave up 1 base and V 3 bases, and 5 bases lay outside the gene matches. The CDR3: CASSLTAGTQETQYF. As DNA, the CDR3 is TGTGCCAGCAGCTTGACAGCGGGAACCCAAGAGACCCAGTACTTC.

The gene calls are TRBV12-5 and TRBJ2-5; 7 nucleotides match TRBD1. The CDR3 has 15 residues. In germline, CDR1 is LGHNT, CDR2 FRNRAP. Trimming at V came to 6 bases and at J to 2 bases, leaving 9 bases not matched to a gene. The CDR3 coding sequence is TGTGCTAGTGGGCAGGGACAGTTGGATCAAGAGACCCAGTACTTC. Its translation is CASGQGQLDQETQYF.

This chain uses TRBV7-2 with TRBJ2-3; TRBD1 is a possible D gene (6 bases). Trimming removed 3 bases from V and 3 bases from J, with 13 bases in between. Germline V gives CDR1 SGHTA, CDR2 FQGNSA. The CDR3 length is 15 residues. CDR3 sequence (DNA): TGTGCCAGCAGCTTGGGAACAGGGTTAACAGATACGCAGTATTTT. It is translated as CASSLGTGLTDTQYF.

The chain employs TRBV19 and TRBJ1-5, with unresolved D. Germline V gene sequence: CDR1 LNHDA, CDR2 SQIVND (reference sequence). V lost 6 bases and J 5 bases, leaving 11 bases between the germline ends. CDR3 size: 13 residues. The CDR3 protein is CASRYSEYQPQHF. The CDR3 DNA follows: TGTGCCAGTAGGTACAGTGAATATCAGCCCCAGCATTTT. Based on the CDR3 plus reference TRBV19 and TRBJ1-5, the full variable domain is DGGITQSPKYLFRKEGQNVTLSCEQNLNHDAMYWYRQDPGQGLRLIYYSQIVNDFQKGDIAEGYSVSREKKESFPLTVTSAQKNPTAFYLCASRYSEYQPQHFGDGTRLSIL.

The chain couples TRBV18 to TRBJ2-1, with D possibly matching TRBD2 (6 bases). Germline V gene sequence: CDR1 KGHSH, CDR2 LQKENI. Trimming left V 4 bases short and J 2 bases short, with 9 bases between. The CDR3 runs 14 residues. The CDR3 reads CASSLTGAYNEQFF. In DNA form, the CDR3 reads TGTGCCAGCTCACTTACGGGGGCCTACAATGAGCAGTTCTTC.

This clone showed up just a few times. The chain has TRBV9 and TRBJ1-1; D is unclear. The V gene lost 4 bases and the J gene lost 3 bases, with 10 bases spanning the gap. The germline V gene has CDR1 SGDLS and CDR2 YYNGEE. The CDR3 length is 13 residues. CDR3 nucleotides: TGTGCCAGCAGCTTTTACAGTGACACTGAAGCTTTCTTT. Translating it yields CASSFYSDTEAFF.

The chain couples TRBV28 to TRBJ2-5; 7 nucleotides match TRBD1. The J segment lost 3 bases and the V segment lost 6 bases, leaving 1 base of the junction unmatched. The CDR3 totals 12 residues. Per germline, CDR1 MDHEN and CDR2 SYDVKM. The CDR3 nucleotides read TGTGCCAGCAGCCAGGGGGAAGAGACCCAGTACTTC. The encoded protein is CASSQGEETQYF.

V and J are TRBV7-2 and TRBJ1-1; perhaps TRBD1 as D (6 bases). Trimming pared 5 bases from V and 2 bases from J, leaving 12 bases between. Germline V gene lookup returns CDR1 SGHTA and CDR2 FQGNSA. CDR3 length equals 14 residues. The DNA for the CDR3 is TGTGCCAGCAGCCCTCAGGGACAAAACACTGAAGCTTTCTTT. The encoded protein is CASSPQGQNTEAFF.

This chain links TRBV5-5 with TRBJ2-5, with TRBD2 identical over 8 bases. The CDR3 has 14 amino acids. Germline CDR1 is SGHKS and CDR2 is YYEKEE (reference sequence). Trimming at V came to 4 bases and at J to 2 bases, leaving 4 bases not matched to a gene. In DNA, the CDR3 is TGTGCCAGCAGCCAGCGGGGGCAACAAGAGACCCAGTACTTC. Its protein product is CASSQRGQQETQYF.

This chain uses TRBV2 with TRBJ1-2, with D maybe TRBD1 (5 bases). Looked up from germline, CDR1 is SNHLY and CDR2 is FYNNEI. The CDR3 runs 13 residues. V was clipped by 10 bases and J by 2 bases, with 14 bases between them. The CDR3: CATAGGVNYGYTF. The CDR3 nucleotides read TGTGCCACGGCGGGGGGGGTGAACTATGGCTACACCTTC.

This clone appeared a few times. This rearrangement joins TRBV9 to TRBJ2-1; 11 bases are shared with TRBD2. V was pared by 0 bases and J by 7 bases, with 6 bases of the junction left unmatched. CDR1 SGDLS and CDR2 YYNGEE come from the germline V gene. The CDR3 is made up of 16 amino acids. DNA of the CDR3: TGTGCCAGCAGCGTAGGACTAGCGGGAAAGTGGAATGAGCAGTTCTTC. It specifies CASSVGLAGKWNEQFF.